The 9 T cell receptor beta chains below were found in one sample sequenced in a study of T cells in Graves' hyperthyroidism and ophthalmopathy. Template material for amplifying TCR beta CDR3 regions consisted of RNA transcripts. A set of HTBI primers served as the primers for a first-round RT-PCR of the TCR CDR3. TCRdb used MiXCR to reprocess the multiplex PCR reads, holding one entry per CDR3 protein. Among some 600,000 distinct CDR3 sequences listed, more than 11% were seen once. What was sequenced was blood. These receptors all come from a woman between 25 and 40 years old with Graves' hyperthyroidism that later progressed to Graves' ophthalmopathy.

This clonotype was seen at least ten times. V and J are TRBV5-1 and TRBJ2-3, with 7 bases matching TRBD2. CDR3 length equals 15 residues. Germline CDR1 and CDR2: SGHRS and YFSETQ. V was clipped by 4 bases and J by 0 bases; unmatched bases: 5. The CDR3 bases are TGCGCCAGCAGCAAAACGGGGGGAAGCACAGATACGCAGTATTTT. Its protein is CASSKTGGSTDTQYF.

This clonotype has just a few counts. The chain combines TRBV4-2 with TRBJ2-2; 10 nucleotides line up with TRBD2. Germline assignment: CDR1 LGHNA and CDR2 YNFKEQ. The CDR3 runs 17 residues. The J segment lost 5 bases and the V segment lost 0 bases, leaving 6 bases of the junction unmatched. Written as DNA, the CDR3 is TGTGCCAGCAGCCAAGATTGGAATAGCGGGAGGACCGGGGAGCTGTTTTTT. Protein sequence: CASSQDWNSGRTGELFF.

This clonotype came up many times. This rearrangement joins TRBV18 to TRBJ2-1; TRBD1 is a possible D gene (7 bases). Trimming cost V 2 bases and J 8 bases, with 13 bases left between them. CDR1 and CDR2 from the germline V gene are KGHSH and LQKENI. This CDR3 region has 14 residues. This CDR3 reads CASSPTTGEDEQFF. The CDR3 nucleotides are TGTGCCAGCTCACCAACCACAGGGGAGGATGAGCAGTTCTTC.

This clonotype has a count of ten or more. This rearrangement joins TRBV12-3 or TRBV12-4 to TRBJ1-2; TRBD1 aligns across 9 bases. V lost 6 bases and J lost 6; bases outside the gene matches: 8. The CDR3 is 14 residues long. This CDR3 reads CASRESGQGNGYTF. The CDR3, as DNA: TGTGCCAGCAGGGAGAGCGGACAGGGGAATGGCTACACCTTC.

V gene TRBV19 combines with J gene TRBJ1-2, with a weak D call TRBD1 (5 bases). V lost 10 bases and J 4 bases, leaving 19 bases between the germline ends. This CDR3 region has 14 residues. Germline V gives CDR1 LNHDA, CDR2 SQIVND (reference sequence). The CDR3 protein is CAISDPHGGYGYTF. The CDR3 coding sequence is TGTGCCATTTCGGACCCTCATGGGGGCTATGGCTACACCTTC.

The chain couples TRBV14 to TRBJ2-7, with 9 bases fitting TRBD1. Germline CDR1 reads SGHDN; CDR2 reads FVKESK. The V gene end was trimmed by 4 bases and the J gene end by 1 base; junction bases not matched to a gene: 11. The CDR3 length is 17 residues. CDR3 loop: CASSPQGYGTGSYEQYF. The CDR3 nucleotides are TGTGCCAGCAGCCCCCAAGGGTACGGGACAGGGTCCTACGAGCAGTACTTC.

V is TRBV10-3 and J is TRBJ2-1, with D possibly TRBD2 on 6 matching bases. V was trimmed by 6 bases and J by 12 bases, leaving 18 bases between them. CDR3 length equals 13 residues. Germline CDR1 ENHRY, CDR2 SYGVKD. In nucleotides, the CDR3 is TGTGCCATCAGGGGAGCGGGCAAGGATGGGCAGTTCTTC. Amino acid sequence: CAIRGAGKDGQFF.

This clonotype was recorded a few times. The gene calls are TRBV2 and TRBJ2-2; TRBD2 agrees at 8 bases. The V and J ends lost 8 bases and 6 bases, in that order; junction bases with no gene match: 8. The CDR3 covers 14 residues. Germline CDR1 and CDR2: SNHLY and FYNNEI. CDR3: CASEGLDLPGELFF. The CDR3 nucleotides are TGTGCCAGCGAGGGACTAGATCTTCCCGGGGAGCTGTTTTTT.

The table lists this clonotype with many counts. The chain recombines TRBV2 with TRBJ2-7; 8 positions match TRBD2. CDR3 size: 13 residues. V dropped 7 bases and J dropped 2; count of bases not matched to a gene: 4. CDR1 and CDR2 (germline): SNHLY, FYNNEI. The CDR3 sequence: CASTSGSPYEQYF. In DNA, the CDR3 is TGTGCCAGCACCAGCGGGAGCCCCTACGAGCAGTACTTC.